A selection of T cell receptor beta chains follows, all from one sample in a study of blood T cell repertoires in COVID-19. Libraries were prepared by immunoSEQ multiplex PCR; TCRdb keeps only in-frame clonotypes and omits some of them. This sample has about 140,000 clones, with about four fifths found just once. What was sequenced was peripheral blood. Source of these receptors: an older woman with acute or convalescent COVID-19. The CDR3 runs from the conserved cysteine through the conserved F or W. The D gene is left open where the match is weak. Part of the rows lack a size; the others show once, few, many or a class for expanded clones.

>NA|NA|TRBJ2-7|TRBV3-1/TRBV3-2
CASSLAYSTYEQYF
>TRBD1|NA|TRBJ1-6|TRBV30
CAWRDRLHNSPLHF
>TRBD1|few|TRBJ1-2|TRBV14
CASSPTDRELYGYTF
>TRBD1|NA|TRBJ2-1|TRBV5-5
CASSNGQGAYNEQFF
>TRBD1|NA|TRBJ2-4|TRBV6-6
CASSAGTGFAKNIQYF
>TRBD2|NA|TRBJ2-3|TRBV7-3
CASSPGLAGVVDTQYF
>NA|NA|TRBJ1-2|TRBV5-1
CASSYIGTRNYGYTF
>NA|NA|TRBJ1-5|TRBV6-6
CASSPTDSGNQPQHF
>NA|NA|TRBJ2-1|TRBV6-5
CASATRAGEWQFF
>TRBD1|NA|TRBJ1-5|TRBV19
CASSIPAQGRNQPQHF
>NA|NA|TRBJ1-1|TRBV3-1/TRBV3-2
CASRMEVANTEAFF
>NA|NA|TRBJ1-5|TRBV12-5
CASGLPGLRNQPQHF
>NA|NA|TRBJ1-2|TRBV3-1/TRBV3-2
CASSQDLWGRGNYGYTF
>NA|few|TRBJ1-1|TRBV28
CASLQSLLNTEAFF
>NA|NA|TRBJ2-2|TRBV9
CASSVAAGPNTGELFF
>TRBD2|NA|TRBJ2-1|TRBV28
CALAGVTNEQFF
>NA|NA|TRBJ1-3|TRBV5-5
CASSPQGFSGNTIYF
>NA|NA|TRBJ1-2|TRBV19
CASSISADYGYTF
>TRBD1|NA|TRBJ2-2|TRBV9
CASSARGQRRLFF
>NA|NA|TRBJ1-5|TRBV28
CASSLGAGNQPQHF
>NA|NA|TRBJ2-5|TRBV4-1
CASSQDLGRVIQETQYF
>TRBD2|NA|TRBJ2-3|TRBV11-2
CASSSGTRYSDTQYF
>NA|NA|TRBJ1-1|TRBV10-3
CAISLTVNTEAFF
>TRBD2|NA|TRBJ2-1|TRBV2
CASKGLAGVGEQFF
>NA|NA|TRBJ2-3|TRBV6-5
CASSYSGYTDTQYF
>NA|NA|TRBJ1-1|TRBV6-5
CASSSPPGTEAFF
>NA|NA|TRBJ2-7|TRBV19
CAAGEYEQYF
>NA|few|TRBJ2-5|TRBV29-1
CSVRPSGRETQYF
>NA|NA|TRBJ2-3|TRBV28
CASCPTAGPDTQYF
>TRBD1|NA|TRBJ1-4|TRBV5-1
CASSRTGDQEKLFF
>NA|NA|TRBJ2-7|TRBV11-3
CASTQKINSYEQYF
>NA|few|TRBJ1-3|TRBV29-1
CSVVVSGNTIYF
>TRBD2|NA|TRBJ2-3|TRBV3-1/TRBV3-2
CASSHPSGKGTDTQYF
>NA|NA|TRBJ1-1|TRBV30
CAWTGKSGLRNTEAFF
>NA|NA|TRBJ1-1|TRBV6-2/TRBV6-3
CASSLTGILGVNTEAFF
>TRBD1|NA|TRBJ2-1|TRBV6-5
CASRYRDRIYNEQFF
>TRBD2|once|TRBJ2-1|TRBV5-4
CASSLNRDYYNEQFF
>NA|NA|TRBJ1-5|TRBV15
CATSRDYGYQPQHF
>NA|NA|TRBJ1-6|TRBV5-4
CASSLGLSNSPLHF
>TRBD1|NA|TRBJ1-1|TRBV7-9
CASGSRTGGGAFF
>NA|NA|TRBJ2-7|TRBV29-1
CSVEDTGSPYEQYF
>NA|NA|TRBJ1-2|TRBV5-1
CASSPGSTNYGYTF
>NA|NA|TRBJ1-5|TRBV28
CASPPHGREKQPQHF
>NA|NA|TRBJ1-2|TRBV12-3/TRBV12-4
CASSQDSDGYTF
>NA|NA|TRBJ1-1|TRBV7-8
CASSSLGVGEAFF
>TRBD2|NA|TRBJ2-7|TRBV6-5
CASSYLKREGQNEQYF
>NA|NA|TRBJ1-1|TRBV11-2
CASSLDFWVRGPEAFF
>NA|NA|TRBJ1-1|TRBV5-4
CASSLEPDTEAFF